A single sample is the source of the 15 T cell receptor beta chains below, sequenced in a study of cytomegalovirus exposure and HLA in healthy donors. Vbeta (60) and Jbeta (13) primers were used in the PCR. Only in-frame clones appear in the TCRdb table, and some are missing; sequencing was by immunoSEQ multiplex PCR. The table has roughly 200,000 clones, 75% to 90% seen once. Sequencing was performed on PBMCs. The receptors shown here come from a man aged 25 to 45 in good health and CMV-seronegative.

This clone occurred a few times. This chain joins TRBV21-1 and TRBJ2-1; the table names TRBD1, a call not compared with the DNA. TRBV21-1 is designated a pseudogene. There are 15 residues in the CDR3. CDR3 region: CASSLDRGGLNEQFF. The CDR3 DNA reads TGTGCCAGCAGTCTAGACAGGGGAGGGCTCAATGAGCAGTTCTTC.

The gene calls are TRBV7-2 and TRBJ2-5; D possibly corresponds to TRBD2 (5 bases). Germline lookup yields CDR1 SGHTA and CDR2 FQGNSA. The CDR3 is 13 residues long. V lost 5 bases to trimming and J lost 1 base, with 8 bases between them. The chain's CDR3 is CASSRGFQETQYF. Written as DNA, the CDR3 is TGTGCCAGCAGCAGAGGGTTCCAAGAGACCCAGTACTTC. The full variable domain, completed using reference TRBV7-2 and TRBJ2-5, is GAGVSQSPSNKVTEKGKDVELRCDPISGHTALYWYRQSLGQGLEFLIYFQGNSAPDKSGLPSDRFSAERTGGSVSTLTIQRTQQEDSAVYLCASSRGFQETQYFGPGTRLLVL.

This clone came up once. The chain links TRBV6-6 to TRBJ2-2; D is unresolved. Germline assignment: CDR1 MNHNY and CDR2 SVGAGI (reference sequence). The CDR3 spans 13 residues. The V gene lost 7 bases and the J gene lost 2 bases, with 8 bases spanning the gap. The CDR3, as DNA: TGTGCCAGCACCCACATAAACACCGGGGAGCTGTTTTTT. Its protein is CASTHINTGELFF.

The chain uses TRBV2 and TRBJ2-3; tentatively, D is TRBD2 (5 bases). Trimming took 6 bases from V and 13 from J, leaving 20 bases between them. This CDR3 contains 13 residues. Germline CDR1 SNHLY, CDR2 FYNNEI. DNA for the CDR3: TGTGCCAGCAGGGAGGATACGCAGTATTTCGAGTATTTT. Translated, it gives CASREDTQYFEYF.

The genes are TRBV28 and TRBJ2-7; 9 bases align to TRBD1. With V trimmed by 8 bases and J by 0 bases, 14 bases remained unmatched. Germline V gene sequence: CDR1 MDHEN, CDR2 SYDVKM. CDR3 length: 17 amino acids. The CDR3 spells CASLGQGPLTSSYEQYF. The CDR3 bases are TGTGCCAGCTTGGGACAGGGCCCACTTACAAGCTCCTACGAGCAGTACTTC. Full variable domain (missing parts from reference TRBV28 and TRBJ2-7): DVKVTQSSRYLVKRTGEKVFLECVQDMDHENMFWYRQDPGLGLRLIYFSYDVKMKEKGDIPEGYSVSREKKERFSLILESASTNQTSMYLCASLGQGPLTSSYEQYFGPGTRLTVT.

This chain uses TRBV4-1 with TRBJ1-2; D might be TRBD1 (5 bases). V lost 1 base and J 8 bases, leaving 20 bases between the germline ends. This CDR3 has 16 residues. Germline loops: CDR1 MGHRA, CDR2 YSYEKL. The CDR3 is CASSQVQGQTLGGYTF. The CDR3 DNA sequence: TGCGCCAGCAGCCAAGTTCAGGGCCAGACCTTAGGGGGCTACACCTTC.

The chain employs TRBV10-2 and TRBJ1-5; tentative D call: TRBD1 (5 bases). Deletions cut 3 bases from V and 2 bases from J, with 8 bases between. There are 14 residues in the CDR3. Germline V CDR1 and CDR2: WSHSY, SAAADI. DNA for the CDR3: TGCGCCAGCAGTGACTCGGGGGGCAATCAGCCCCAGCATTTT. This codes for CASSDSGGNQPQHF.

The rearrangement links TRBV6-1 to TRBJ1-5; possible D gene TRBD1, 6 bases. The V gene's germline CDR1 is MNHNS and CDR2 SASEGT. Trimming took off 1 base at V and 6 bases at J, with 13 bases between the two ends. The CDR3 covers 15 residues. CDR3 DNA sequence: TGTGCCAGCAGTGAAGGTGGGGGGGCGGGTCAGCCCCAGCATTTT. This sequence encodes CASSEGGGAGQPQHF.

The genes are TRBV19 and TRBJ1-1, with 9 nucleotides matching TRBD1. V shed 7 bases and J 3 bases; nucleotides not matched to a gene: 9. This CDR3 comprises 15 residues. From germline, CDR1 is LNHDA and CDR2 SQIVND (reference sequence). CDR3 protein: CASTQPGQGYTEAFF. The CDR3 coding sequence is TGTGCCAGTACCCAACCGGGACAGGGTTACACTGAAGCTTTCTTT.

The V gene is TRBV6-5, the J gene TRBJ2-2; 7 bases are shared with TRBD2. V lost 5 bases and J lost 5; bases outside the gene matches: 8. Germline lookup yields CDR1 MNHEY and CDR2 SVGAGI. The CDR3 consists of 15 residues. The CDR3 DNA follows: TGTGCCAGCAGTACTGACTGGGGAGGGACCGGGGAGCTGTTTTTT. This translates into CASSTDWGGTGELFF.

The chain couples TRBV4-1 to TRBJ1-4; a possible D gene is TRBD1 (5 bases). V was shortened by 2 bases and J by 6 bases, with 10 bases between the two germline ends. The germline V gene encodes CDR1 MGHRA and CDR2 YSYEKL. The CDR3 covers 14 residues. In DNA, the CDR3 is TGCGCCAGCAGCCAAAACCCCAGGGATGAAAAACTGTTTTTT. Its translation: CASSQNPRDEKLFF.

The rearrangement uses TRBV11-2 and TRBJ2-1; tentatively, D is TRBD1 (6 bases). Trimming removed 1 base from V and 15 bases from J, with 13 bases in between. The CDR3 length is 12 residues. Germline V lookup: CDR1 SGHAT, CDR2 FQNNGV. The CDR3, as DNA: TGTGCCAGCAGCTTAGCGATAGGGGGTCTGTTCTTC. Translation: CASSLAIGGLFF.

This chain joins TRBV14 and TRBJ2-2; 10 bases match TRBD1. This CDR3 comprises 17 residues. Germline CDR1 and CDR2: SGHDN and FVKESK. The ends lost 1 base at V and 3 bases at J; junction bases unmatched: 5. CDR3 in amino acids: CASSQVTGGPHTGELFF. The CDR3 bases are TGTGCCAGCAGCCAAGTGACAGGGGGCCCACACACCGGGGAGCTGTTTTTT.

The rearrangement uses TRBV7-2 and TRBJ2-1; 10 bases fit TRBD2. CDR3 length: 16 amino acids. The ends lost 1 base at V and 6 bases at J; junction bases unmatched: 6. Germline V gene data show CDR1 as SGHTA and CDR2 as FQGNSA. CDR3 coding DNA: TGTGCCAGCAGCTTAGTTGGGGCTAGCGGGAGCAATGAGCAGTTCTTC. As protein: CASSLVGASGSNEQFF.

This sequence joins TRBV4-1 and TRBJ2-4; TRBD1 matches at 10 bases. Trimming removed 2 bases from V and 0 bases from J; junction bases left unmatched: 13. The CDR3 runs to 20 residues. The germline gives CDR1 MGHRA, CDR2 YSYEKL. The CDR3 loop reads CASSQPAGQGMGAAKNIQYF. The CDR3 DNA reads TGCGCCAGCAGCCAACCTGCGGGACAGGGGATGGGGGCAGCCAAAAACATTCAGTACTTC.